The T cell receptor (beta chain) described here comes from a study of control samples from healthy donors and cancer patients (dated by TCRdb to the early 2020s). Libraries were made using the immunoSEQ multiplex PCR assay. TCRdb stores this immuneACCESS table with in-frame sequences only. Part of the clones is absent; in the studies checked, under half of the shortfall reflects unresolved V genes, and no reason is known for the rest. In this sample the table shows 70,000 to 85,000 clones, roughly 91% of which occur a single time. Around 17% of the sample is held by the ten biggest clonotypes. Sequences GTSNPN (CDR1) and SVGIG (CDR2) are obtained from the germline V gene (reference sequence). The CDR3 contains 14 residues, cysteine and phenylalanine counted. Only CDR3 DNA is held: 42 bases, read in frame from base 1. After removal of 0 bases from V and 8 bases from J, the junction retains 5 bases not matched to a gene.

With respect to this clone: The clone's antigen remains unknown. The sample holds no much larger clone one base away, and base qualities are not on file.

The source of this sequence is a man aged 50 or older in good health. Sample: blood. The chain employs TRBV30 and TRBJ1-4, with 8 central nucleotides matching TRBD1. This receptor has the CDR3 CAWSVGQGGEKLFF. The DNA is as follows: TGTGCCTGGAGTGTAGGACAGGGAGGAGAAAAACTGTTTTTT.